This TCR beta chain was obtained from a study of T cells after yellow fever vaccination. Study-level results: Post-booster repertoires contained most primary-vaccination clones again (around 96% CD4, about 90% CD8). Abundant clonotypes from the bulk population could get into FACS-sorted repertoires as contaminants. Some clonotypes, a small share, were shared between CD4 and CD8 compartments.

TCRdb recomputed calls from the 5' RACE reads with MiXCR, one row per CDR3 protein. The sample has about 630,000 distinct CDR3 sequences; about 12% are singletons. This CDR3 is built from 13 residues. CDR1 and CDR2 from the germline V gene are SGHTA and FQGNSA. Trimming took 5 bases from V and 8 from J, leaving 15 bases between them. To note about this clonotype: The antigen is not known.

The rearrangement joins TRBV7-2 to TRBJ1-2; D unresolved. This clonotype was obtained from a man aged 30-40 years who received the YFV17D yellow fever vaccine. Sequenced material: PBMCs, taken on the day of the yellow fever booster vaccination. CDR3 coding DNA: TGTGCCAGCAGCCCCGACGCCGCCTTAGGCTACACCTTC. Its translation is CASSPDAALGYTF.